The 15 T cell receptor beta chains presented below share a single source sample, sequenced in a study of cytomegalovirus exposure and HLA in healthy donors. A multiplex PCR was run with 60 Vbeta primers and 13 Jbeta primers. Data came from immunoSEQ multiplex PCR; TCRdb stores just in-frame clones and leaves some out. The sample has 150,000 to 200,000 clones, about two thirds seen once; the top ten hold 4.5%. The sequencing sample was made of PBMCs. These receptors came from a woman aged 18-29 years in good health and CMV-seropositive.

The chain links TRBV5-4 to TRBJ2-3; TRBD2 is a possible D gene (5 bases). Looked up from germline, CDR1 is SGHNT and CDR2 is YYREEE (reference sequence). The CDR3 sequence is 11 residues long. Trimming took 1 base from V and 8 from J, leaving 5 bases between them. The CDR3 DNA reads TGTGCCAGCAGCTTGCGGGGTACGCAGTATTTT. Translated: CASSLRGTQYF.

The chain is built from TRBV7-9 and TRBJ1-2; 7 nucleotides match TRBD1. Trimming at V came to 1 base and at J to 1 base, leaving 6 bases not matched to a gene. The germline V gene has CDR1 SEHNR and CDR2 FQNEAQ (reference sequence). The CDR3 contains 16 residues. As DNA, the CDR3 is TGTGCCAGCAGCTTAGAAAACAGGGGATTTAACTATGGCTACACCTTC. Translated: CASSLENRGFNYGYTF.

This clone was seen just once. The V and J genes are TRBV18 and TRBJ1-2, with 10 bases aligning to TRBD1. Per the germline V gene, CDR1 is KGHSH and CDR2 is LQKENI. The CDR3 runs 15 residues. V shed 3 bases, J shed 4 bases, and the junction held 5 bases outside the gene matches. The CDR3 DNA follows: TGTGCCAGCTCACCTTCCCGGGACAGGGGCTATGGCTACACCTTC. As protein: CASSPSRDRGYGYTF.

The rearrangement links TRBV6-1 to TRBJ1-5, with 7 bases lining up with TRBD1. This CDR3 has 15 amino acids. Trimming took 3 bases from V and 4 from J; bases not matched to a gene: 6. Germline V gene sequence: CDR1 MNHNS, CDR2 SASEGT. In DNA, the CDR3 is TGTGCCAGCAGTGATGGACAGGTCAATAATCAGCCCCAGCATTTT. Translating gives CASSDGQVNNQPQHF.

The chain employs TRBV28 and TRBJ1-1; D may be TRBD1 (5 bases). Germline values: CDR1 MDHEN, CDR2 SYDVKM. The CDR3 is made up of 14 amino acids. Trimming left V 5 bases short and J 4 bases short, with 14 bases between. The CDR3: CASSPRAMSTEAFF. The CDR3, as DNA: TGTGCCAGCAGTCCCAGGGCAATGAGCACTGAAGCTTTCTTT.

This clone was observed a single time. This chain links TRBV19 with TRBJ2-3; 9 bases fit TRBD2. From germline, CDR1 is LNHDA and CDR2 SQIVND (reference sequence). Losses at the gene ends were 3 bases for V and 2 bases for J; bases not matched to a gene: 3. There are 15 residues in the CDR3. The CDR3 DNA is TGTGCCAGTAGTATTCTAGCGGGGAACACAGATACGCAGTATTTT. This encodes CASSILAGNTDTQYF.

The chain has TRBV5-1 and TRBJ2-7, with D possibly TRBD2 on 5 matching bases. Trimming pared 4 bases from V and 7 bases from J, leaving 9 bases between. This CDR3 region has 11 residues. Germline V gives CDR1 SGHRS, CDR2 YFSETQ. The CDR3 region is CASSRTGEQYF. For the CDR3, the DNA is TGCGCCAGCAGCCGGACGGGGGAGCAGTACTTC. Looking up the rest from reference TRBV5-1 and TRBJ2-7 gives the full variable domain: KAGVTQTPRYLIKTRGQQVTLSCSPISGHRSVSWYQQTPGQGLQFLFEYFSETQRNKGNFPGRFSGRQFSNSRSEMNVSTLELGDSALYLCASSRTGEQYFGPGTRLTVT.

The chain links TRBV28 to TRBJ1-2, with 8 bases lining up with TRBD1. This CDR3 is 15 amino acids long. The ends lost 6 bases at V and 4 bases at J; junction bases unmatched: 10. Germline loops: CDR1 MDHEN, CDR2 SYDVKM. As DNA, the CDR3 is TGTGCCAGCAGGCGCCGGGACAGGACCCCCTATGGCTACACCTTC. This encodes CASRRRDRTPYGYTF.

The V gene is TRBV6-6, the J gene TRBJ1-2; D is possibly TRBD1 (6 bases). Germline values: CDR1 MNHNY, CDR2 SVGAGI (reference sequence). There are 15 residues in the CDR3. V gave up 6 bases and J gave up 5 bases, with 19 bases separating them. This chain's CDR3 is CASSRHPTGKYGYTF. The CDR3 nucleotides read TGTGCCAGCAGCCGACACCCGACAGGAAAATATGGCTACACCTTC.

CDR3 sequence: CASSQTSGRYEQYF. The CDR3, as DNA: TGTGCCAGCAGCCAGACTAGCGGGAGGTACGAGCAGTACTTC. This chain connects TRBV28 to TRBJ2-7; TRBD2 matches 13 bases. This CDR3 has 14 amino acids. The germline V gene encodes CDR1 MDHEN and CDR2 SYDVKM. V was clipped by 6 bases and J by 4 bases; unmatched bases: 3.

For the CDR3, the DNA is TGTGCCAGCAGCCGTACGGGGAACACTGAAGCTTTCTTT. It is translated as CASSRTGNTEAFF. The chain is built from TRBV6-5 and TRBJ1-1; no clear D gene. V was shortened by 6 bases and J by 1 base, with 9 bases between the two germline ends. Germline assignment: CDR1 MNHEY and CDR2 SVGAGI. The CDR3 contains 13 residues.

CDR3 in DNA: TGTGCCAGCAGTGATCTATACGAGCAGTACTTC. Its translation is CASSDLYEQYF. The V gene is TRBV27, the J gene TRBJ2-7; D gene ambiguous. This CDR3 spans 11 amino acids. Germline lookup yields CDR1 MNHEY and CDR2 SMNVEV (reference sequence). V was trimmed by 5 bases and J by 4 bases, leaving 6 bases between them.

The genes are TRBV4-1 and TRBJ2-1, with TRBD2 matching 10 bases. The CDR3 extends over 15 amino acids. Looked up from germline, CDR1 is MGHRA and CDR2 is YSYEKL. V was pared by 1 base and J by 7 bases, with 4 bases of the junction left unmatched. The CDR3 coding sequence is TGCGCCAGCAGCCAAGGCCTAGCGGGGGTTAATGAGCAGTTCTTC. Protein: CASSQGLAGVNEQFF.

The chain joins TRBV6-1 to TRBJ1-3; 9 nucleotides match TRBD1. V trimming: 6 bases; J trimming: 5 bases; junction bases outside the gene matches: 11. Germline V gives CDR1 MNHNS, CDR2 SASEGT. The CDR3 loop spans 16 amino acids. The CDR3 bases are TGTGCCAGCAGAGAAACCGGGACAGGGTATCGAAACACCATATATTTT. Protein: CASRETGTGYRNTIYF.

J is TRBJ2-7 and V is TRBV29-1, with D maybe TRBD1 (6 bases). From germline, CDR1 is SQVTM and CDR2 ANQGSEA. V gave up 3 bases and J gave up 5 bases, with 23 bases separating them. The CDR3 length is 16 residues. The CDR3 DNA is TGCAGCGTTGACAACCCGACAGGCCGTTCTGAGAACGAGCAGTACTTC. Its protein product is CSVDNPTGRSENEQYF.